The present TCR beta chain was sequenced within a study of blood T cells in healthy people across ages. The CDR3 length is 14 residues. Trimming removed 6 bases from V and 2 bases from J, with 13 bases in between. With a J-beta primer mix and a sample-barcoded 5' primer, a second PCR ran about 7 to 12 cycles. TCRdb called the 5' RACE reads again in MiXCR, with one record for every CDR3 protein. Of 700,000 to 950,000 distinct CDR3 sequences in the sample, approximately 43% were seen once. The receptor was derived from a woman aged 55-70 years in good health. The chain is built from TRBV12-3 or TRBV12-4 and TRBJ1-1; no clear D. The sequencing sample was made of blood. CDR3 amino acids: CASSDLNLNTEAFF. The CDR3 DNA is TGTGCCAGCAGCGACCTAAATCTAAACACTGAAGCTTTCTTT.